Below are 24 T cell receptor beta chains sequenced from a single sample in a study of graft-versus-host responses after intestinal transplantation. These receptors lack a known antigen. The protocol was immunoSEQ multiplex PCR, while the TCRdb copy is restricted to in-frame clones and leaves out a portion. The repertoire includes 95,000 to 110,000 clones, 93% of them detected once, and approximately 1% sits in the top ten. The sequenced sample was unstimulated CD8+ T cells sorted from spleen or lymph node cells, obtained before intestinal transplant. These receptors originate from a human donor who received an intestinal transplant.

The chain carries TRBV30 and TRBJ2-7; no reliable D call. The CDR3 length is 12 residues. V lost 4 bases to trimming and J lost 0 bases, with 7 bases between them. Germline V gene data show CDR1 as GTSNPN and CDR2 as SVGIG (reference sequence). DNA for the CDR3: TGTGCCTGGACGATAAACTCCTACGAGCAGTACTTC. It codes for CAWTINSYEQYF.

The chain has TRBV7-9 and TRBJ2-5; tentatively, D is TRBD1 or TRBD2 (5 bases each). CDR1 and CDR2 from the germline V gene are SEHNR and FQNEAQ (reference sequence). The CDR3 totals 14 residues. The germline V and J ends were trimmed by 5 bases and 2 bases, with 12 bases remaining between them. CDR3 residues: CASSPTGRQETQYF. As DNA, the CDR3 is TGTGCCAGCAGCCCGACGGGACGGCAAGAGACCCAGTACTTC.

The chain carries TRBV7-6 and TRBJ2-5; D gene uncertain. There are 16 residues in the CDR3. CDR1 is SGHVS and CDR2 is FNYEAQ in the germline V gene. Trimming removed 2 bases at V and 3 bases at J, with 16 bases between. The CDR3: CASSLSSWPVKETQYF. In nucleotides, the CDR3 is TGTGCCAGCAGCTTAAGTTCATGGCCAGTAAAAGAGACCCAGTACTTC.

The rearrangement uses TRBV6-1 and TRBJ1-4, with a weak D call TRBD1 (6 bases). The CDR3 totals 17 residues. V gave up 1 base and J gave up 5 bases, with 17 bases separating them. Germline assignment: CDR1 MNHNS and CDR2 SASEGT. CDR3 protein: CASSEEGEAGNNEKLFF. The CDR3 DNA follows: TGTGCCAGCAGTGAAGAGGGGGAAGCGGGGAACAATGAAAAACTGTTTTTT.

CDR3 sequence: CASSLSGVSYNEQFF. The CDR3 DNA is TGCGCCAGCAGCCTTAGCGGGGTCTCCTACAATGAGCAGTTCTTC. The chain has TRBV10-2 and TRBJ2-1; TRBD2 matches 8 bases. CDR3 length: 15 amino acids. The germline CDR1 and CDR2 sequences are WSHSY and SAAADI. V was clipped by 6 bases and J by 0 bases; unmatched bases: 4.

This sequence joins TRBV7-6 and TRBJ2-5; 11 bases align to TRBD2. This CDR3 spans 15 amino acids. CDR1 is SGHVS and CDR2 is FNYEAQ in the germline V gene. V trimming: 6 bases; J trimming: 3 bases; junction bases outside the gene matches: 6. In nucleotides, the CDR3 is TGTGCCAGCAGACCGGGACTAGCGGAAAAAGAGACCCAGTACTTC. This gives the protein CASRPGLAEKETQYF. Variable domain in full (rest from reference TRBV7-6 and TRBJ2-5): GAGVSQSPRYKVTKRGQDVALRCDPISGHVSLYWYRQALGQGPEFLTYFNYEAQQDKSGLPNDRFSAERPEGSISTLTIQRTEQRDSAMYRCASRPGLAEKETQYFGPGTRLLVL.

The rearrangement uses TRBV27 and TRBJ2-7; D is uncertain. Per the germline V gene, CDR1 is MNHEY and CDR2 is SMNVEV (reference sequence). V lost 1 base, J lost 1 base, and 8 bases lay in between. The CDR3 contains 14 residues. The DNA for the CDR3 is TGTGCCAGCAGTTTATTCGACGGATCCTACGAGCAGTACTTC. It translates to CASSLFDGSYEQYF.

The chain has TRBV5-1 and TRBJ1-2; TRBD1 matches at 8 bases. The germline V gene encodes CDR1 SGHRS and CDR2 YFSETQ. This CDR3 spans 17 amino acids. Trimming took 0 bases from V and 7 from J; bases not matched to a gene: 14. DNA for the CDR3: TGCGCCAGCAGCTTGGCCATTGGCGGCAGGGGGCTTCGTGGCTACACCTTC. Translated, it gives CASSLAIGGRGLRGYTF.

The chain is built from TRBV11-2 and TRBJ1-5, with D unresolved. Per the germline V gene, CDR1 is SGHAT and CDR2 is FQNNGV. The CDR3 covers 17 residues. Trimming shortened V by 0 bases and J by 0 bases, and 12 bases separated the two germline ends. CDR3 sequence reads: CASSLEPRSPSNQPQHF. CDR3 DNA: TGTGCCAGCAGCTTAGAACCGAGGTCCCCTAGCAATCAGCCCCAGCATTTT.

The gene calls are TRBV27 and TRBJ2-7, with D perhaps matching TRBD1 (7 bases). The CDR3 has 14 amino acids. Per the germline V gene, CDR1 is MNHEY and CDR2 is SMNVEV (reference sequence). With 5 bases removed from V and 0 bases from J, the gap between germline ends came to 11 bases. For the CDR3, the DNA is TGTGCCAGCAGTCGGGGGACAGACTCCTACGAGCAGTACTTC. Translation gives CASSRGTDSYEQYF.

The chain couples TRBV9 to TRBJ2-5; D perhaps matches TRBD1 (5 bases). The CDR3 consists of 15 residues. The germline V and J ends were trimmed by 4 bases and 1 base, with 14 bases remaining between them. Germline loops: CDR1 SGDLS, CDR2 YYNGEE. In DNA form, the CDR3 reads TGTGCCAGCAGCCCTCGGTGGGGCACCCAAGAGACCCAGTACTTC. This gives the protein CASSPRWGTQETQYF. The entire variable domain, with the rest obtained from reference TRBV9 and TRBJ2-5, is as follows: DSGVTQTPKHLITATGQRVTLRCSPRSGDLSVYWYQQSLDQGLQFLIQYYNGEERAKGNILERFSAQQFPDLHSELNLSSLELGDSALYFCASSPRWGTQETQYFGPGTRLLVL.

V is TRBV11-2 and J is TRBJ2-1; 7 bases line up with TRBD1. This CDR3 region has 15 residues. Germline V gene data show CDR1 as SGHAT and CDR2 as FQNNGV. The J segment lost 8 bases and the V segment lost 5 bases, leaving 12 bases of the junction unmatched. CDR3 sequence: CASSPRTGADDEQFF. In nucleotides, the CDR3 is TGTGCCAGCAGCCCACGGACAGGAGCAGACGATGAGCAGTTCTTC.

The chain uses TRBV7-9 and TRBJ1-2; tentatively, D is TRBD1 (6 bases). The germline gives CDR1 SEHNR, CDR2 FQNEAQ (reference sequence). Trimming cost V 5 bases and J 6 bases, with 19 bases left between them. The CDR3 is 15 residues long. The CDR3 DNA reads as TGTGCCAGCAGCCAAATCGAGGGGGGAGCGAATGGCTACACCTTC. Its protein is CASSQIEGGANGYTF.

The sample holds one count of this clone. V usage is TRBV7-8 and J usage is TRBJ1-2, with 7 bases fitting TRBD1. The germline gives CDR1 SGHVS, CDR2 FQNEAQ. V shed 0 bases and J 4 bases; nucleotides not matched to a gene: 5. CDR3 size: 15 residues. DNA of the CDR3: TGTGCCAGCAGCTTAGCTACAGGGGCCTCCTATGGCTACACCTTC. It codes for CASSLATGASYGYTF.

CDR3 loop: CASSPRGGGSGQPQHF. CDR3 DNA: TGTGCCAGCAGCCCCCGCGGAGGGGGCAGTGGTCAGCCCCAGCATTTT. The chain combines TRBV5-8 with TRBJ1-5; TRBD1 matches at 7 bases. Losses at the gene ends were 4 bases for V and 6 bases for J; bases not matched to a gene: 13. CDR3 size: 16 residues. The V gene's germline CDR1 is SGHTS and CDR2 YDEGEE.

This clone appeared a few times. This chain links TRBV7-9 with TRBJ1-1; D perhaps matches TRBD1 (5 bases). V lost 3 bases and J 7 bases, leaving 9 bases between the germline ends. The CDR3 contains 12 residues. Germline loops: CDR1 SEHNR, CDR2 FQNEAQ (reference sequence). CDR3 coding DNA: TGTGCCAGCAGCTTCAGGGCGGGTGAAGCTTTCTTT. Its protein product is CASSFRAGEAFF.

The CDR3 DNA sequence: TGTGCCAGCAGCGTAGCATTTCTAGCTTCCTACAATGAGCAGTTCTTC. This translates into CASSVAFLASYNEQFF. The V call is TRBV9, the J call TRBJ2-1; D perhaps matches TRBD2 (5 bases). V lost 0 bases and J 1 base, leaving 11 bases between the germline ends. Germline CDR1 SGDLS, CDR2 YYNGEE. This CDR3 has 16 residues.

The chain combines TRBV7-8 with TRBJ2-2, with D maybe TRBD1 (5 bases). CDR3 length equals 16 residues. Trimming removed 5 bases from V and 5 bases from J, with 18 bases in between. Germline CDR1 and CDR2: SGHVS and FQNEAQ. The CDR3: CASSRDQGARTGELFF. In DNA, the CDR3 is TGTGCCAGCAGCAGAGACCAAGGGGCGCGGACCGGGGAGCTGTTTTTT.

This chain connects TRBV5-5 to TRBJ2-2; 10 positions match TRBD1. Losses at the gene ends were 0 bases for V and 8 bases for J; bases not matched to a gene: 7. Germline V lookup: CDR1 SGHKS, CDR2 YYEKEE (reference sequence). This CDR3 region has 16 residues. This CDR3 reads CASSLGTGTGVGELFF. CDR3 in DNA: TGTGCCAGCAGCTTGGGTACTGGGACAGGGGTAGGGGAGCTGTTTTTT.

This chain links TRBV11-2 with TRBJ1-1, with 10 bases identical to TRBD1. CDR3 length equals 15 residues. The V gene's germline CDR1 is SGHAT and CDR2 FQNNGV. The junction had 9 bases not matched to a gene; V was cut back by 6 bases and J by 5 bases. CDR3 residues: CASRARQGAGTEAFF. The CDR3 nucleotides are TGTGCCAGCAGAGCCAGACAGGGGGCGGGGACTGAAGCTTTCTTT.

The gene calls are TRBV4-1 and TRBJ2-7; a possible D gene is TRBD1 (6 bases). The CDR3 covers 15 residues. Trimming pared 0 bases from V and 2 bases from J, leaving 11 bases between. Germline V gene sequence: CDR1 MGHRA, CDR2 YSYEKL. CDR3: CASSQDTGPTYEQYF. The CDR3 coding sequence is TGCGCCAGCAGCCAAGATACAGGGCCTACCTACGAGCAGTACTTC.

V is TRBV10-3 and J is TRBJ1-3; D is unresolved. V lost 3 bases, J lost 4 bases, and 13 bases lay in between. Germline CDR1 is ENHRY and CDR2 is SYGVKD. The CDR3 consists of 15 residues. The CDR3 DNA reads TGTGCCATCAGTGAAAGGCCACAACTAGGAAACACCATATATTTT. Translation: CAISERPQLGNTIYF.

The chain is built from TRBV7-9 and TRBJ1-2; D is undetermined. V was trimmed by 1 base and J by 8 bases, leaving 17 bases between them. The CDR3 has 15 residues. Germline V gene lookup returns CDR1 SEHNR and CDR2 FQNEAQ (reference sequence). Here the CDR3 reads CASSLGRASISGYTF. CDR3 coding DNA: TGTGCCAGCAGCTTAGGTCGGGCTTCTATCAGCGGCTACACCTTC.

J is TRBJ1-3 and V is TRBV6-1; D unresolved. The CDR3 sequence is 13 residues long. With 10 bases removed from V and 4 bases from J, the gap between germline ends came to 14 bases. Germline-derived CDR1 and CDR2 are MNHNS and SASEGT. CDR3 coding DNA: TGTGCCACCCTAATGGAGGGAGGAAACACCATATATTTT. This sequence encodes CATLMEGGNTIYF.